What follows is one T cell receptor beta chain and its context. This sample is part of a study of blood T cell repertoires in COVID-19. Study-level background: The origin of the acute and convalescent COVID-19 samples was the United States, Italy and Spain. Sample material is recorded as cDNA or gDNA derived from T cells, B-cell-depleted T cells, or PBMCs.

Authors' data handling: Amplification of reference gene primers provided the estimated nucleated cell counts. Profiling relied on immunoSEQ multiplex PCR, and the TCRdb table lists in-frame clones only, not all of them. V and J calls and clone size come straight from that table; D and trimming were deduced from the DNA. The sample has about 130,000 clones, around 74% seen once. This CDR3 has 15 amino acids. The ends lost 6 bases at V and 11 bases at J; junction bases unmatched: 16. Germline values: CDR1 MNHNY, CDR2 SVGAGI (reference sequence). Sequencing was done on a sample of peripheral blood. The rearrangement uses TRBV6-6 and TRBJ2-1, with 7 positions matching TRBD1. The source of this sequence is a man in his 60s with acute or convalescent COVID-19. The CDR3 nucleotides are TGTGCCAGCAGACTTACAGGGGCCTTGACCCAGCAGCAGTTCTTC. Protein product: CASRLTGALTQQQFF.